These 26 T cell receptor beta chains came from one sample sequenced in a study of cytomegalovirus exposure and HLA in healthy donors. The PCR made use of 60 Vbeta and 13 Jbeta primers. Libraries were prepared by immunoSEQ multiplex PCR; TCRdb keeps only in-frame clonotypes and omits some of them. The repertoire consists of 65,000 or so clones, with 70% to 80% occurring once and the leading ten covering about 3%. What was sequenced was PBMCs. All receptors come from a girl aged 10 to 17 in good health and CMV-seropositive.

The chain couples TRBV7-9 to TRBJ2-2; D gene ambiguous. Per germline, CDR1 SEHNR and CDR2 FQNEAQ (reference sequence). The CDR3 runs 13 residues. V lost 3 bases and J lost 5, with 7 bases in between. CDR3 DNA: TGTGCCAGCAGCTTTTTGGAGACCGGGGAGCTGTTTTTT. It is translated as CASSFLETGELFF. Filled out from reference TRBV7-9 and TRBJ2-2, the complete variable domain reads DTGVSQNPRHKITKRGQNVTFRCDPISEHNRLYWYRQTLGQGPEFLTYFQNEAQLEKSRLLSDRFSAERPKGSFSTLEIQRTEQGDSAMYLCASSFLETGELFFGEGSRLTVL.

A few counts support this clone. This sequence joins TRBV9 and TRBJ2-7; 9 bases are a match to TRBD1. V lost 6 bases and J lost 7; bases outside the gene matches: 8. The CDR3 runs to 13 residues. Germline CDR1 is SGDLS and CDR2 is YYNGEE. DNA of the CDR3: TGTGCCAGCAACCCGGGACAGGGTGAAGAGCAGTACTTC. Translating it yields CASNPGQGEEQYF.

The gene calls are TRBV6-5 and TRBJ1-5; D may be TRBD1 (6 bases). V lost 4 bases, J lost 7 bases, and 20 bases lay in between. Germline V gene lookup returns CDR1 MNHEY and CDR2 SVGAGI. This CDR3 has 16 amino acids. The CDR3 is CASSSAGRGSGQPQHF. CDR3 DNA sequence: TGTGCCAGCAGTTCTGCGGGCAGGGGCTCGGGACAGCCCCAGCATTTT.

This clone showed up just once. The chain uses TRBV2 and TRBJ1-6; D may be TRBD1 (5 bases). Germline V gives CDR1 SNHLY, CDR2 FYNNEI. The germline V and J ends were trimmed by 10 bases and 6 bases, with 19 bases remaining between them. There are 15 residues in the CDR3. In nucleotides, the CDR3 is TGTGCCATCGCTGTGGCAGGGCGACTTAATTCACCCCTCCACTTT. Translated: CAIAVAGRLNSPLHF.

This clone was seen once. The V call is TRBV10-2, the J call TRBJ1-1; D is uncertain. The CDR3 is 16 amino acids. Looked up from germline, CDR1 is WSHSY and CDR2 is SAAADI. V lost 3 bases, J lost 0 bases, and 14 bases lay in between. The CDR3 is CASSDFTHSMNTEAFF. CDR3 DNA: TGCGCCAGCAGTGATTTTACCCACTCCATGAACACTGAAGCTTTCTTT.

The chain recombines TRBV4-3 with TRBJ2-5, with D perhaps matching TRBD2 (6 bases). CDR3 length: 15 amino acids. V was cut by 0 bases and J by 4 bases, with 12 bases left in between. Germline CDR1 LGHNA, CDR2 YSLEER. Here the CDR3 reads CASSQEGGGRETQYF. DNA for the CDR3: TGCGCCAGCAGCCAAGAAGGTGGGGGGAGAGAGACCCAGTACTTC.

The chain carries TRBV5-4 and TRBJ2-3, with 9 bases fitting TRBD2. J gave up 5 bases and V 4 bases, and 14 bases lay outside the gene matches. Germline assignment: CDR1 SGHNT and CDR2 YYREEE (reference sequence). This CDR3 spans 17 amino acids. The CDR3, as DNA: TGTGCCAGCAGCCAAAAAGGGGGGACTAGCCCTAAAGATACGCAGTATTTT. Translating gives CASSQKGGTSPKDTQYF. Variable domain in full (rest from reference TRBV5-4 and TRBJ2-3): ETGVTQSPTHLIKTRGQQVTLRCSSQSGHNTVSWYQQALGQGPQFIFQYYREEENGRGNFPPRFSGLQFPNYSSELNVNALELDDSALYLCASSQKGGTSPKDTQYFGPGTRLTVL.

This clone was detected only once. The chain couples TRBV28 to TRBJ2-7; D gene unclear. The CDR3 totals 14 residues. Trimming removed 4 bases from V and 2 bases from J, with 12 bases in between. The germline V gene encodes CDR1 MDHEN and CDR2 SYDVKM. CDR3 sequence (DNA): TGTGCCAGCAGTTCCGTGGCCAGGACCTACGAGCAGTACTTC. Residues: CASSSVARTYEQYF.

This chain links TRBV5-4 with TRBJ2-3; 9 bases align to TRBD2. The CDR3 sequence is 15 residues long. V shed 3 bases, J shed 3 bases, and the junction held 5 bases outside the gene matches. Germline loops: CDR1 SGHNT, CDR2 YYREEE (reference sequence). The CDR3 region is CASSSLAGSTDTQYF. CDR3 bases: TGTGCCAGCAGCTCCCTAGCGGGGTCAACAGATACGCAGTATTTT.

The gene calls are TRBV6-1 and TRBJ1-2; 12 bases are shared with TRBD1. The CDR3 has 15 amino acids. Unmatched junction bases numbered 8, after V lost 5 bases and J lost 7 bases. Germline V gene lookup returns CDR1 MNHNS and CDR2 SASEGT. The CDR3 region is CASSLRDRGRGGYTF. CDR3 DNA sequence: TGTGCCAGCAGTCTGAGGGACAGGGGGCGAGGTGGCTACACCTTC.

The chain joins TRBV5-1 to TRBJ2-1; possibly TRBD1 for D (6 bases). The germline gives CDR1 SGHRS, CDR2 YFSETQ. The CDR3 extends over 13 amino acids. V was shortened by 3 bases and J by 7 bases, with 11 bases between the two germline ends. The chain's CDR3 is CASSSGVRNEQFF. The DNA of the CDR3 is TGCGCCAGCAGCTCAGGGGTTAGGAATGAGCAGTTCTTC.

CDR3 sequence: CASRPDRGHTGELFF. Here the CDR3 DNA reads TGTGCCAGCAGACCCGACAGGGGGCACACCGGGGAGCTGTTTTTT. This rearrangement joins TRBV6-5 to TRBJ2-2, with 10 bases lining up with TRBD1. V lost 6 bases and J lost 3; bases outside the gene matches: 4. Looked up from germline, CDR1 is MNHEY and CDR2 is SVGAGI. The CDR3 sequence is 15 residues long.

This chain joins TRBV6-6 and TRBJ2-7, with TRBD2 matching 8 bases. The CDR3 covers 16 residues. V gave up 6 bases and J gave up 6 bases; unmatched junction bases: 16. CDR1 is MNHNY, CDR2 SVGAGI, per germline (reference sequence). CDR3 sequence reads: CASRTLSGIGVGEQYF. The CDR3, as DNA: TGTGCCAGCAGGACCCTTAGCGGGATTGGGGTAGGCGAGCAGTACTTC.

The gene calls are TRBV6-1 and TRBJ2-1; 8 bases fit TRBD1. Germline CDR1 MNHNS, CDR2 SASEGT. With V trimmed by 4 bases and J by 9 bases, 11 bases remained unmatched. CDR3 size: 15 residues. CDR3 DNA: TGTGCCAGCAGTGTACGGGGGACAGGTGGAGGTGAGCAGTTCTTC. Translation gives CASSVRGTGGGEQFF.

This clone was counted a few times. The J gene is TRBJ1-1, the V gene TRBV4-1; D perhaps matches TRBD1 (5 bases). Germline V lookup: CDR1 MGHRA, CDR2 YSYEKL. V was cut by 1 base and J by 4 bases, with 13 bases left in between. This CDR3 comprises 15 residues. This CDR3 reads CASSQVGKGPTEAFF. The CDR3 bases are TGCGCCAGCAGCCAAGTGGGAAAGGGGCCCACTGAAGCTTTCTTT.

The chain uses TRBV27 and TRBJ1-6; D perhaps matches TRBD1 (5 bases). The CDR3 extends over 15 amino acids. V gave up 2 bases and J gave up 9 bases, with 14 bases separating them. Germline V lookup: CDR1 MNHEY, CDR2 SMNVEV (reference sequence). The CDR3 DNA is TGTGCCAGCAGTTTAGAAGGGCAGGGTAGTTCACCCCTCCACTTT. Translation gives CASSLEGQGSSPLHF.

V gene TRBV7-2 combines with J gene TRBJ2-1; D possibly corresponds to TRBD2 (5 bases). The germline V and J ends were trimmed by 0 bases and 10 bases, with 10 bases remaining between them. CDR3 length equals 13 residues. Germline assignment: CDR1 SGHTA and CDR2 FQGNSA. The CDR3, as DNA: TGTGCCAGCAGCTTAGCCCCAGAGCGGGAGCAGTTCTTC. It encodes CASSLAPEREQFF.

The CDR3 DNA sequence: TGTGCCAGCAGTCGTGGGACAGCTGAAGCTTTCTTT. Translating gives CASSRGTAEAFF. The V call is TRBV28, the J call TRBJ1-1, with 7 bases identical to TRBD1. This CDR3 is built from 12 residues. From germline, CDR1 is MDHEN and CDR2 SYDVKM. With 5 bases clipped from V and 6 bases from J, the junction kept 3 bases outside the gene matches.

V gene TRBV19 combines with J gene TRBJ2-3, with D unclear. The V and J ends lost 1 base and 0 bases respectively, with 11 bases between them. Germline V CDR1 and CDR2: LNHDA, SQIVND (reference sequence). The CDR3 totals 16 residues. The CDR3 nucleotides are TGTGCCAGTAGTATAGGCGCCAGGCCCAGCACAGATACGCAGTATTTT. This translates into CASSIGARPSTDTQYF.

This sequence joins TRBV11-2 and TRBJ2-1, with 14 positions matching TRBD2. Germline assignment: CDR1 SGHAT and CDR2 FQNNGV. V lost 10 bases and J lost 6; bases outside the gene matches: 5. The CDR3 has 14 residues. The CDR3 spells CATGLAGGVNEQFF. CDR3 DNA sequence: TGTGCCACAGGACTAGCGGGGGGTGTCAATGAGCAGTTCTTC.

The chain links TRBV2 to TRBJ2-7; possible D gene TRBD1, 5 bases. This CDR3 is built from 13 residues. With 7 bases removed from V and 2 bases from J, the gap between germline ends came to 12 bases. From germline, CDR1 is SNHLY and CDR2 FYNNEI. The CDR3: CASKTTVTYEQYF. As DNA, the CDR3 is TGTGCCAGCAAGACGACAGTAACCTACGAGCAGTACTTC.

This clone was seen more than once but under ten times. This chain links TRBV7-8 with TRBJ2-1; possible D gene TRBD1, 6 bases. The germline gives CDR1 SGHVS, CDR2 FQNEAQ. Trimming removed 2 bases at V and 6 bases at J, with 17 bases between. The CDR3 is 16 amino acids. Here the CDR3 reads CASSLQSSVRGNEQFF. The DNA of the CDR3 is TGTGCCAGCAGCTTACAGTCGTCCGTCAGGGGCAATGAGCAGTTCTTC.

V usage is TRBV4-1 and J usage is TRBJ1-1, with D maybe TRBD1 (6 bases). This CDR3 is built from 12 residues. V was cut by 8 bases and J by 1 base, with 8 bases left in between. Per germline, CDR1 MGHRA and CDR2 YSYEKL. The CDR3 DNA sequence: TGCGCCAGCGGCAGGGGGAACACTGAAGCTTTCTTT. This codes for CASGRGNTEAFF.

The chain combines TRBV4-1 with TRBJ2-5, with 7 bases that match TRBD1. The junction had 9 bases not matched to a gene; V was cut back by 1 base and J by 1 base. CDR3 length: 17 amino acids. From germline, CDR1 is MGHRA and CDR2 YSYEKL. CDR3 bases: TGCGCCAGCAGCCAAGTTCCCGGACAGGCGCGCCAAGAGACCCAGTACTTC. Amino acid sequence: CASSQVPGQARQETQYF.

The table lists this clone with many counts. CDR3 in amino acids: CAWKRGLSSYEQYF. As DNA, the CDR3 is TGTGCCTGGAAGCGGGGTCTCAGCTCCTACGAGCAGTACTTC. The V call is TRBV30, the J call TRBJ2-7; 7 nucleotides align to TRBD2. CDR1 and CDR2 from the germline V gene are GTSNPN and SVGIG (reference sequence). The CDR3 is made up of 14 amino acids. The junction had 6 bases not matched to a gene; V was cut back by 4 bases and J by 0 bases.

A single count supports this clone. The chain carries TRBV4-1 and TRBJ1-3; D might be TRBD1 (5 bases). Trimming took off 2 bases at V and 6 bases at J, with 17 bases between the two ends. CDR3 length equals 16 residues. From germline, CDR1 is MGHRA and CDR2 YSYEKL. This chain's CDR3 is CASSQPTRGVENTIYF. The DNA for the CDR3 is TGCGCCAGCAGCCAACCCACTCGGGGGGTGGAAAACACCATATATTTT.